What follows are 9 T cell receptor beta chains derived from one specimen sequenced in a study of control samples from healthy donors and cancer patients. Clones were sequenced by immunoSEQ multiplex PCR, and TCRdb holds only the in-frame ones, with some missing. Of roughly 38,000 clones in the sample, approximately 87% were seen once. Specimen: blood. These receptors were taken from a man in his 60s in good health.

The V and J genes are TRBV6-6 and TRBJ2-2; D gene unclear. This CDR3 is 14 amino acids long. Germline V gene sequence: CDR1 MNHNY, CDR2 SVGAGI (reference sequence). V lost 0 bases, J lost 7 bases, and 9 bases lay in between. Here the CDR3 reads CASSYSGYDGELFF. For the CDR3, the DNA is TGTGCCAGCAGTTACTCAGGGTATGACGGGGAGCTGTTTTTT.

Only one count was recorded for this clone. The rearrangement links TRBV5-1 to TRBJ1-5, with D unresolved. The CDR3 is made up of 13 amino acids. Trimming removed 0 bases from V and 4 bases from J, with 5 bases in between. CDR1 and CDR2 from the germline V gene are SGHRS and YFSETQ. The CDR3, as DNA: TGCGCCAGCAGCTTGGATCCGAATCAGCCCCAGCATTTT. Encoded protein: CASSLDPNQPQHF.

The chain joins TRBV5-4 to TRBJ2-2; 7 bases map to TRBD1. V lost 4 bases, J lost 6 bases, and 9 bases stayed unmatched. Germline CDR1 reads SGHNT; CDR2 reads YYREEE (reference sequence). The length of the CDR3 is 15 residues. CDR3 in DNA: TGTGCCAGCAGCGGTTCAGGGGGAAGGGCCGGGGAGCTGTTTTTT. Translating gives CASSGSGGRAGELFF.

This clone was seen just once. The V call is TRBV24-1, the J call TRBJ1-1; TRBD1 is a possible D gene (5 bases). CDR1 is KGHDR, CDR2 SFDVKD, per germline. V gave up 6 bases and J gave up 1 base, with 11 bases separating them. The CDR3 runs 14 residues. This chain's CDR3 is CATSRDGTNTEAFF. The CDR3 DNA follows: TGTGCCACCAGTCGGGACGGAACGAACACTGAAGCTTTCTTT.

The V gene is TRBV18, the J gene TRBJ1-5; D gene uncertain. The CDR3 sequence is 15 residues long. The V end was cut by 1 base, the J end by 0 bases, with 7 bases between. From germline, CDR1 is KGHSH and CDR2 LQKENI. Here the CDR3 DNA reads TGTGCCAGCTCACCACTAGGGTATAGCAATCAGCCCCAGCATTTT. Protein product: CASSPLGYSNQPQHF.

This chain joins TRBV14 and TRBJ2-1; D perhaps matches TRBD1 (5 bases). Germline V lookup: CDR1 SGHDN, CDR2 FVKESK. There are 14 residues in the CDR3. Deletions cut 5 bases from V and 8 bases from J, with 16 bases between. Here the CDR3 reads CASSKAGNVDEQFF. The CDR3 DNA reads as TGTGCCAGCAGCAAGGCAGGGAACGTTGATGAGCAGTTCTTC.

The chain is built from TRBV5-8 and TRBJ1-2; D remains ambiguous. The germline CDR1 and CDR2 sequences are SGHTS and YDEGEE. Trimming cost V 6 bases and J 0 bases, with 12 bases left between them. The CDR3 runs to 14 residues. CDR3 sequence: CASILGSTNYGYTF. The CDR3 nucleotides are TGTGCCAGCATCCTGGGGAGCACTAACTATGGCTACACCTTC.

The chain has TRBV5-1 and TRBJ2-1; 7 bases agree with TRBD1. The CDR3 runs to 14 residues. Germline lookup yields CDR1 SGHRS and CDR2 YFSETQ. V was pared by 4 bases and J by 7 bases, with 8 bases of the junction left unmatched. The CDR3 sequence: CASSGGQARNEQFF. In DNA form, the CDR3 reads TGCGCCAGCAGCGGAGGACAGGCCCGGAATGAGCAGTTCTTC.

The chain joins TRBV3-1 (or the pseudogene TRBV3-2) to TRBJ2-7, with D possibly being TRBD2 (6 bases). The V end lost 5 bases, the J end lost 6 bases, and 14 bases lay between the germline ends. The CDR3 sequence is 13 residues long. The germline V gene encodes CDR1 LGHDT and CDR2 YNNKEL (reference sequence). CDR3: CASSSTSLSEQYF. CDR3 in DNA: TGTGCCAGCAGCTCGACTAGTTTGTCCGAGCAGTACTTC.